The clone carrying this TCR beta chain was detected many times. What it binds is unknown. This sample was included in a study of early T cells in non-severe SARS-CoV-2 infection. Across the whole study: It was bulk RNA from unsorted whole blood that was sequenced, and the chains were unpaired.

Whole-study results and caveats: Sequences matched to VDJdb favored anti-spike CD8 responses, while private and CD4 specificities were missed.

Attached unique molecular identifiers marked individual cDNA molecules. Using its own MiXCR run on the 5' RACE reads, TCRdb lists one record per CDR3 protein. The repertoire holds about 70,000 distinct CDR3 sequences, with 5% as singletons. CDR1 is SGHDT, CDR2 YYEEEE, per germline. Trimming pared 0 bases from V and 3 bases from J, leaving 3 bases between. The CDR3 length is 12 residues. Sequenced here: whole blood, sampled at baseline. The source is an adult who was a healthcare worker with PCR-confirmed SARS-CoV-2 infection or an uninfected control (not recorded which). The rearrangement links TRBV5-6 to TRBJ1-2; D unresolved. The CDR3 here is CASSLADYGYTF. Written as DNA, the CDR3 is TGTGCCAGCAGCTTGGCCGACTATGGCTACACCTTC.